This T cell receptor beta chain was captured by sequencing in a study of post-analysis software for immune sequencing data. Study conclusions and caveats: In patients, five or six TRBV segments were more frequent than in controls, with TRBV5-6, TRBV5-1 and TRBV20-1 among them.

This clonotype has a single count. Its antigen is as yet unknown. Unique molecular identifiers featured in each of the TCR beta cDNA libraries. Input amounts of roughly 0.85 to 10 million T cells were used. These gave about 500,000 cDNA molecules, so each molecule approximated one T cell. TCRdb passed the PCR reads through MiXCR, listing each CDR3 protein once. The sample shows about half a million distinct CDR3 sequences, under 55% of them seen only once. V lost 4 bases and J lost 2, with 14 bases in between. This CDR3 has 15 amino acids. The receptor comes from a girl aged 10-17 years with multiple sclerosis. The V gene is TRBV5-7, the J gene TRBJ2-3; TRBD1 or TRBD2 may be the D gene (5 bases each). TRBV5-7 falls under the ORF class, with uncertain function. Sequencing input: blood. CDR3 nucleotide sequence: TGTGCCAGCAGCACGGGACGGCGGAACACAGATACGCAGTATTTT. Translated: CASSTGRRNTDTQYF.